The entry below gives a single T cell receptor beta chain sequence along with its context. This receptor's antigen is unknown. There are no base qualities to consult, and no much larger clone falls within one base. The collaborating institutions used their own protocols to collect whole blood in K2EDTA tubes. For TCRbeta analysis, collaborators shipped samples as frozen whole blood, isolated PBMCs, or DNA extracted from either of those sample types. This entry is derived from a study of blood T cell repertoires in COVID-19 (dated by TCRdb to about 2020). Background on the whole study: Samples covering the acute and convalescent phases of COVID-19 were provided by collaborators in the United States, Italy and Spain. The repertoires were released in a freely available public database meant as a resource for research on the immune response to SARS-CoV-2. The samples were drawn from two sources: the first 160 participants of the ongoing ImmuneRACE study, and fewer than 1,500 subjects contributed by 6 global collaborators. HLA class I and class II types, where available, came from metadata supplied by the sample provider rather than from assay-based typing. Sample metadata almost always included a de-identified subject ID, COVID-19 status, age in years and sex. Subjects who had been exposed to COVID-19, were actively infected with it, or had recovered from it provided the deeply sampled blood TCRbeta repertoires that made up the dataset. The material from the prospective study consisted of cDNA or gDNA derived from T cells, B-cell-depleted T cells, or PBMCs. Beyond this particular receptor, the publication reports: The amount of clinical and demographic metadata varied by source and participant and was provided uncurated.

TCRbeta CDR3 regions were amplified from genomic DNA using the immunoSEQ Assay, a bias-controlled multiplex PCR. Concerning the study's data processing: Nucleated cell counts per sample were estimated from amplification of reference gene primers within the assay. To quantify the absolute abundance of each unique TCRbeta CDR3 rearrangement, sequence reads were collapsed and filtered. Productive Simpson clonality was computed per sample as the square root of Simpson's diversity index over productive rearrangements. The table was pulled from immuneACCESS by TCRdb, which kept in-frame rearrangements only. Such tables lose some clones; where checked, under half of the loss comes from unresolved V genes, and the rest has no known cause. D and trimming come from the DNA, and the V and J calls and clone size come from that table. For this sample there are about 290,000 clones; 85% to 90% appear just once. Approximately 4.2% of the sample goes to the ten largest clones.

This receptor was taken from a man aged 35 to 55 with acute or convalescent COVID-19. The sequencing sample was made of peripheral blood.

The DNA sequence is given as TGTGCCAGCAGCCAAGATCGGCCTAGCGGGGGAAACGGGGAGCTGTTTTTT. Translated, this gives CASSQDRPSGGNGELFF. Recombination connected TRBV3-1 (or the pseudogene TRBV3-2) to TRBJ2-2; 10 of the junction bases match TRBD2. Relative to germline, V is missing 0 bases and J is missing 7 bases, with 8 bases of the junction outside any gene match. From the germline V gene (reference sequence), CDR1 is LGHDT and CDR2 is YNNKEL. The CDR3 spans 17 residues, from the cysteine through the phenylalanine. Only CDR3 DNA remains: 51 bases, in frame from the first base.